These 25 T cell receptor beta chains came from one sample sequenced in a study of T-cell reconstitution after alpha-beta-depleted transplantation in children. Library preparation (for TCRbeta) was performed with unique molecular identifiers. TCRdb called the PCR reads again in MiXCR, with one record for every CDR3 protein. Of about 210,000 distinct CDR3 sequences detected, about a sixth appear once; the ten largest clones hold about 45%. The sample here was PBMCs, mostly from graft donor cells, taken 360 days after TCRalphabeta/CD19-depleted stem cell transplant. Receptors were obtained from a male patient aged 2-9 years who had a stem cell transplant for acute lymphoblastic leukemia, so the T cells may come from the graft donor.

V and J are TRBV28 and TRBJ2-6, with 8 bases lining up with TRBD1. Losses at the gene ends were 2 bases for V and 0 bases for J; bases not matched to a gene: 18. Germline V lookup: CDR1 MDHEN, CDR2 SYDVKM. CDR3 size: 22 residues. CDR3 nucleotides: TGTGCCAGCAGTTTAACGCAGGGGGCCATGGAAAAGACCTACTCTGGGGCCAACGTCCTGACTTTC. Its protein is CASSLTQGAMEKTYSGANVLTF.

The rearrangement joins TRBV12-3 or TRBV12-4 to TRBJ2-2, with D maybe TRBD2 (5 bases). The ends were cut back, 5 bases at V and 7 bases at J, with 17 bases in the middle. The CDR3 runs 15 residues. The CDR3 loop reads CASSARIGGFGELFF. In DNA form, the CDR3 reads TGTGCCAGCAGTGCACGGATTGGAGGATTCGGGGAGCTGTTTTTT.

The chain employs TRBV20-1 and TRBJ2-1; D might be TRBD1 or TRBD2, each matching 6 bases. Germline V CDR1 and CDR2: DFQATT, SNEGSKA (reference sequence). Trimming removed 1 base at V and 5 bases at J, with 15 bases between. CDR3 length: 15 residues. The CDR3 loop reads CSARGGGSKNNEQFF. CDR3 bases: TGCAGTGCTAGAGGAGGGGGGTCTAAAAACAATGAGCAGTTCTTC.

This clonotype was seen many times. The chain is built from TRBV5-1 and TRBJ2-1; TRBD2 agrees at 9 bases. Germline lookup yields CDR1 SGHRS and CDR2 YFSETQ. The J segment lost 3 bases and the V segment lost 0 bases, leaving 4 bases of the junction unmatched. The CDR3 contains 16 residues. CDR3 nucleotide sequence: TGCGCCAGCAGCTTGGGAGCGGGGGGAAGCTACAATGAGCAGTTCTTC. The encoded protein is CASSLGAGGSYNEQFF. The full variable domain, rest sourced from reference TRBV5-1 and TRBJ2-1, is KAGVTQTPRYLIKTRGQQVTLSCSPISGHRSVSWYQQTPGQGLQFLFEYFSETQRNKGNFPGRFSGRQFSNSRSEMNVSTLELGDSALYLCASSLGAGGSYNEQFFGPGTRLTVL.

This clonotype was observed a handful of times. The chain combines TRBV12-3 or TRBV12-4 with TRBJ2-5; 9 bases are shared with TRBD1. J lost 5 bases, V lost 4 bases, and 8 bases had no gene match. This CDR3 has 15 amino acids. Here the CDR3 DNA reads TGTGCCAGCAGTTGGACAGGGGTAAAAACGGAGACCCAGTACTTC. It translates to CASSWTGVKTETQYF.

The chain combines TRBV7-2 with TRBJ2-5, with D possibly being TRBD2 (6 bases). From germline, CDR1 is SGHTA and CDR2 FQGNSA. Between the trimmed V and J ends, which lost 5 bases and 5 bases, there was a span of 21 bases. The CDR3 spans 16 residues. The CDR3 DNA follows: TGTGCCAGCAGCCTGGAACCGGGACTCGCGCCGGAGACCCAGTACTTC. Translating it yields CASSLEPGLAPETQYF.

This chain joins TRBV12-3 or TRBV12-4 and TRBJ2-7; weak D call: TRBD1 (6 bases). This CDR3 has 13 amino acids. V gave up 4 bases and J gave up 5 bases, with 12 bases separating them. CDR3 sequence (DNA): TGTGCCAGCAGTTCACAACAGGGCCACGAGCAGTACTTC. Protein sequence: CASSSQQGHEQYF.

In its sample, this clonotype was seen a few times. The chain links TRBV11-2 to TRBJ2-3, with 7 bases aligning to TRBD1. CDR3 length: 17 amino acids. Germline assignment: CDR1 SGHAT and CDR2 FQNNGV. The ends lost 5 bases at V and 0 bases at J; junction bases unmatched: 11. In DNA, the CDR3 is TGTGCCAGCAGCCCCATCCGGGACAGCTCTAGCACAGATACGCAGTATTTT. This codes for CASSPIRDSSSTDTQYF.

A word on this clonotype: The DNA is omitted, as the CDR3 cannot be located on it reliably, and the CDR3 follows TCRdb's listing. The chain joins TRBV6-2 or TRBV6-3 to TRBJ2-1; TRBD2 is the table's D call, not checked against the DNA. Germline CDR1 is MNHEY and CDR2 is SVGEGT. The CDR3 spans 12 amino acids, including both terminal residues. The CDR3 protein is CASSSSLVEQFF.

This clonotype has a handful of counts. CDR3 DNA sequence: TGTGCCAGCAGCTTGGGAGAGGCTAGCCGCCAAGAGACCCAGTACTTC. Its protein is CASSLGEASRQETQYF. The chain couples TRBV11-2 to TRBJ2-5; D may be TRBD2 (5 bases). The CDR3 extends over 16 amino acids. Trimming took off 3 bases at V and 1 base at J, with 15 bases between the two ends. Germline CDR1 reads SGHAT; CDR2 reads FQNNGV.

CDR3 nucleotides: TGTGCCAGCTCACCCGAGGCAGGCCAAAACACCATATATTTT. Translation gives CASSPEAGQNTIYF. The chain has TRBV18 and TRBJ1-3, with no clear D. Deletions cut 3 bases from V and 6 bases from J, with 12 bases between. The CDR3 totals 14 residues. The germline V gene encodes CDR1 KGHSH and CDR2 LQKENI.

This clonotype was counted a few times. The chain combines TRBV12-3 or TRBV12-4 with TRBJ2-5; D call uncertain. Deletions cut 5 bases from V and 1 base from J, with 14 bases between. The CDR3 sequence is 15 residues long. CDR3 region: CASSRSRIVQETQYF. CDR3 bases: TGTGCCAGCAGTCGCTCGAGAATCGTCCAAGAGACCCAGTACTTC.

This clonotype has just a few counts. The chain is built from TRBV27 and TRBJ1-6; 10 bases are shared with TRBD1. V shed 6 bases and J 10 bases; nucleotides not matched to a gene: 15. The CDR3 spans 17 residues. In germline, CDR1 is MNHEY, CDR2 SMNVEV (reference sequence). The CDR3 spells CASSHGATGGTGSPLHF. DNA of the CDR3: TGTGCCAGCAGCCATGGGGCGACAGGGGGCACGGGATCACCCCTCCACTTT.

This clonotype was observed at least ten times. V usage is TRBV7-2 and J usage is TRBJ1-5; 9 bases are a match to TRBD1. Germline V gene sequence: CDR1 SGHTA, CDR2 FQGNSA. V shed 5 bases and J 4 bases; nucleotides not matched to a gene: 3. CDR3 size: 14 residues. The CDR3 DNA reads as TGTGCCAGCAGCCCAGACAGGGGGAATCAGCCCCAGCATTTT. This codes for CASSPDRGNQPQHF.

The rearrangement joins TRBV18 to TRBJ2-7; the match to TRBD2 covers 10 bases. Trimming took 6 bases from V and 6 from J; bases not matched to a gene: 2. CDR3 size: 12 residues. The germline V gene encodes CDR1 KGHSH and CDR2 LQKENI. This chain's CDR3 is CASSPSGGEQYF. The DNA for the CDR3 is TGTGCCAGCTCGCCTAGCGGGGGCGAGCAGTACTTC.

The J gene is TRBJ2-7, the V gene TRBV5-5; no clear D gene. This CDR3 spans 15 amino acids. The ends were cut back, 4 bases at V and 3 bases at J, with 17 bases in the middle. Germline V lookup: CDR1 SGHKS, CDR2 YYEKEE (reference sequence). The CDR3: CASSPLTRTYYEQYF. CDR3 nucleotides: TGTGCCAGCAGCCCCCTAACCAGGACCTACTACGAGCAGTACTTC.

This clonotype was seen only a few times. The chain combines TRBV2 with TRBJ1-1; D remains ambiguous. Trimming pared 8 bases from V and 4 bases from J, leaving 8 bases between. The CDR3 has 11 amino acids. Germline CDR1 reads SNHLY; CDR2 reads FYNNEI. The CDR3 protein is CASPDVTEAFF. CDR3 bases: TGTGCCAGCCCCGACGTCACTGAAGCTTTCTTT.

This clonotype came up a few times. The chain links TRBV5-6 to TRBJ2-2; D is undetermined. Germline-derived CDR1 and CDR2 are SGHDT and YYEEEE. This CDR3 contains 15 residues. Trimming left V 3 bases short and J 4 bases short, with 13 bases between. In nucleotides, the CDR3 is TGTGCCAGCAGCTCCCCGCGGCATGTCACCGGGGAGCTGTTTTTT. Protein: CASSSPRHVTGELFF.

The chain links TRBV7-2 to TRBJ2-2; 11 nucleotides match TRBD2. Germline lookup yields CDR1 SGHTA and CDR2 FQGNSA. V lost 3 bases and J lost 2; bases outside the gene matches: 2. This CDR3 is built from 16 residues. CDR3 nucleotide sequence: TGTGCCAGCAGCTTGACTAGCGGGGCCAACACCGGGGAGCTGTTTTTT. This sequence encodes CASSLTSGANTGELFF.

This clonotype came up a few times. This chain uses TRBV10-3 with TRBJ2-7; a weak D match, TRBD2 (7 bases). Trimming took 2 bases from V and 2 from J, leaving 19 bases between them. The CDR3 is made up of 17 amino acids. CDR1 and CDR2 (germline): ENHRY, SYGVKD. CDR3 nucleotides: TGTGCCATCAGTGAGCTCCGGGCGGGGGCCTCTGCCTACGAGCAGTACTTC. Protein: CAISELRAGASAYEQYF.

The chain couples TRBV4-1 to TRBJ1-4; 10 bases agree with TRBD1. The length of the CDR3 is 18 residues. V lost 3 bases and J lost 6; bases outside the gene matches: 13. The germline gives CDR1 MGHRA, CDR2 YSYEKL. The DNA for the CDR3 is TGCGCCAGCAGCCAGGATGGACAGGGGGGGACCCGTCATGAAAAACTGTTTTTT. It translates to CASSQDGQGGTRHEKLFF.

This clonotype was picked up many times. V and J are TRBV5-1 and TRBJ2-5; TRBD1 aligns across 8 bases. The V segment lost 3 bases and the J segment 3 bases; nucleotides outside the gene matches: 1. Germline CDR1 reads SGHRS; CDR2 reads YFSETQ. The CDR3 sequence is 13 residues long. CDR3 region: CASSSDREETQYF. The CDR3 bases are TGCGCCAGCAGCTCGGACAGGGAAGAGACCCAGTACTTC.

The V gene is TRBV5-1, the J gene TRBJ2-3, with D uncertain. CDR1 and CDR2 from the germline V gene are SGHRS and YFSETQ. This CDR3 is 12 amino acids long. V was trimmed by 2 bases and J by 5 bases, leaving 6 bases between them. CDR3 DNA: TGCGCCAGCAGCTTAGAGGAAGATACGCAGTATTTT. This translates into CASSLEEDTQYF.

In its sample, this clonotype was seen many times. The V call is TRBV10-3, the J call TRBJ2-4; 7 bases agree with TRBD2. The V gene end was trimmed by 6 bases and the J gene end by 8 bases; junction bases not matched to a gene: 10. This CDR3 spans 14 amino acids. The germline gives CDR1 ENHRY, CDR2 SYGVKD. CDR3 loop: CAIRATSTTDIQYF. CDR3 nucleotides: TGTGCCATCAGGGCGACTAGCACCACAGACATTCAGTACTTC.

This clonotype was found many times. V is TRBV12-3 or TRBV12-4 and J is TRBJ1-6; a weak D match, TRBD1 (5 bases). CDR3 length: 14 amino acids. V was clipped by 1 base and J by 10 bases, with 11 bases between them. The CDR3 spells CASSLGGERSPLHF. The CDR3 coding sequence is TGTGCCAGCAGTTTAGGAGGGGAGCGATCACCCCTCCACTTT.